The 8 T cell receptor beta chains reported below all come from one sample, sequenced in a study of blood T cell repertoires in COVID-19. Using immunoSEQ multiplex PCR, the repertoire was profiled, and TCRdb retains in-frame clones only, with some absent. The profile covers some 110,000 clones, with more than 80% appearing a single time and about 3% taken by the ten largest. Sequencing used peripheral blood. All receptors come from a woman older than 75 with COVID-19, enrolled during active disease.

V gene TRBV27 combines with J gene TRBJ2-3; 9 bases are a match to TRBD2. V dropped 2 bases and J dropped 1; count of bases not matched to a gene: 7. Germline CDR1 reads MNHEY; CDR2 reads SMNVEV (reference sequence). The length of the CDR3 is 17 residues. The CDR3 protein is CASSLRAGGWGTDTQYF. The CDR3 DNA sequence: TGTGCCAGCAGTTTAAGAGCGGGAGGTTGGGGCACAGATACGCAGTATTTT.

This clone was detected once. The chain employs TRBV12-3 or TRBV12-4 and TRBJ1-1; unclear D gene. The ends were cut back, 8 bases at V and 8 bases at J, with 15 bases in the middle. The CDR3 consists of 12 residues. As DNA, the CDR3 is TGTGCCAGCTCCGGGCGTCCGGGGGAAGCTTTCTTT. Its protein product is CASSGRPGEAFF.

The CDR3 DNA is TGTGCCAGCAGCTTACGGGGGGCCGATGGCTACACCTTC. As protein: CASSLRGADGYTF. The chain has TRBV11-1 and TRBJ1-2, with D possibly being TRBD1 (6 bases). Germline V gene lookup returns CDR1 SGHAT and CDR2 FQDESV (reference sequence). V was cut by 2 bases and J by 6 bases, with 10 bases left in between. CDR3 length: 13 residues.

The V gene is TRBV28, the J gene TRBJ1-2; D ambiguous. The V gene's germline CDR1 is MDHEN and CDR2 SYDVKM. The CDR3 is made up of 17 amino acids. Between the trimmed V and J ends, which lost 4 bases and 3 bases, there was a span of 21 bases. The CDR3 protein is CASSSSSGQALYYGYTF. CDR3 sequence (DNA): TGTGCCAGCAGTTCGTCCTCTGGGCAGGCCTTATACTATGGCTACACCTTC.

The gene calls are TRBV3-1 (or the pseudogene TRBV3-2) and TRBJ1-1; TRBD1 aligns across 8 bases. J was trimmed by 7 bases and V by 1 base; bases with no gene match: 5. Germline V CDR1 and CDR2: LGHDT, YNNKEL (reference sequence). This CDR3 spans 14 amino acids. The CDR3 loop is CASSQAAGTGEAFF. The CDR3 DNA reads TGTGCCAGCAGCCAAGCTGCGGGGACAGGTGAAGCTTTCTTT.

The rearrangement joins TRBV5-6 to TRBJ2-7; TRBD1 aligns across 8 bases. The CDR3 length is 12 residues. Germline V gene lookup returns CDR1 SGHDT and CDR2 YYEEEE. Trimming took 9 bases from V and 2 from J; bases not matched to a gene: 4. CDR3 sequence reads: CATGTGPYEQYF. CDR3 DNA sequence: TGTGCCACAGGGACAGGCCCCTACGAGCAGTACTTC.

The V call is TRBV28, the J call TRBJ1-2, with a tentative D call TRBD1 (6 bases). Per germline, CDR1 MDHEN and CDR2 SYDVKM. This CDR3 has 13 residues. Deletions cut 6 bases from V and 1 base from J, with 9 bases between. The CDR3 sequence: CASRDRLNYGYTF. CDR3 sequence (DNA): TGTGCCAGCAGAGACAGGCTTAACTATGGCTACACCTTC.

This clone was seen once. This chain uses TRBV11-2 with TRBJ2-1; 14 nucleotides agree with TRBD2. Trimming took 5 bases from V and 8 from J; bases not matched to a gene: 8. Germline V gene lookup returns CDR1 SGHAT and CDR2 FQNNGV. This CDR3 region has 16 residues. The CDR3 nucleotides read TGTGCCAGCAGCCCCCTGACTAGCGGGAGGGGATATGAGCAGTTCTTC. Translating gives CASSPLTSGRGYEQFF.